A selection of T cell receptor beta chains follows, all from one sample in a study of cytomegalovirus exposure and HLA in healthy donors. Sequencing used immunoSEQ multiplex PCR; TCRdb keeps in-frame clones, though not all of them. The data show approximately 50,000 clones, roughly 60% seen once. Sequencing was carried out using PBMCs. The source of these receptors is a human donor in good health. Both conserved end residues are part of each CDR3. The order of the fields is clone size, V gene, J gene, D gene, CDR3 DNA, CDR3 protein. D genes are given only for firm matches. Size is omitted from some rows. Given values are once, few, many or a class for expanded clones.

clone size: .; V gene: TRBV4-3; J gene: TRBJ2-1; D gene: .; CDR3 DNA: TGCGCCAGCAGCCAAGAAGTGCGGGTGACTGGCTACAATGAGCAGTTCTTC; CDR3 protein: CASSQEVRVTGYNEQFF
clone size: few; V gene: TRBV19; J gene: TRBJ1-5; D gene: .; CDR3 DNA: TGTGCCAGTAGTCCGCGTCTAACAGCTAATCAGCCCCAGCATTTT; CDR3 protein: CASSPRLTANQPQHF
clone size: .; V gene: TRBV5-6; J gene: TRBJ2-5; D gene: .; CDR3 DNA: TGTGCCAGCAGCCAGAACCCGATGGGACTGGAGACCCAGTACTTC; CDR3 protein: CASSQNPMGLETQYF
clone size: .; V gene: TRBV7-9; J gene: TRBJ2-7; D gene: .; CDR3 DNA: TGTGCCAGCAGCCCCACAGGGTACTCTTACGAGCAGTACTTC; CDR3 protein: CASSPTGYSYEQYF
clone size: .; V gene: TRBV19; J gene: TRBJ1-1; D gene: .; CDR3 DNA: TGTGCCAGTAGTTACATTCAGACTGAAGCTTTCTTT; CDR3 protein: CASSYIQTEAFF
clone size: once; V gene: TRBV11-2; J gene: TRBJ2-7; D gene: .; CDR3 DNA: TGTGCCAGCAGCTCCGTGATAAGGGGGTTTAACGAGCAGTACTTC; CDR3 protein: CASSSVIRGFNEQYF
clone size: .; V gene: TRBV6-5; J gene: TRBJ2-3; D gene: TRBD1; CDR3 DNA: TGTGCCAGCAGTTCCGACAGGGGGCGCGATACGCAGTATTTT; CDR3 protein: CASSSDRGRDTQYF
clone size: .; V gene: TRBV6-1; J gene: TRBJ2-5; D gene: .; CDR3 DNA: TGTGCCAGCAGTGTCCCTGGGGCAAGACAAGAGACCCAGTACTTC; CDR3 protein: CASSVPGARQETQYF
clone size: few; V gene: TRBV19; J gene: TRBJ1-2; D gene: .; CDR3 DNA: TGTGCCAGTAGTGTCCAGGGAGGTGTTGGCTATGGCTACACCTTC; CDR3 protein: CASSVQGGVGYGYTF
clone size: .; V gene: TRBV28; J gene: TRBJ1-1; D gene: .; CDR3 DNA: TGTGCCAGCAGTTTATTGGACATCGCTGGCCTGGAAGCTTTCTTT; CDR3 protein: CASSLLDIAGLEAFF
clone size: .; V gene: TRBV5-6; J gene: TRBJ1-2; D gene: .; CDR3 DNA: TGTGCCAGCAGCTTGGTGGCAGGGAATGGCTACACCTTC; CDR3 protein: CASSLVAGNGYTF
clone size: .; V gene: TRBV6-5; J gene: TRBJ2-7; D gene: .; CDR3 DNA: TGTGCCACCCTTAACTTTGCCTACGAGCAGTACTTC; CDR3 protein: CATLNFAYEQYF
clone size: few; V gene: TRBV5-8; J gene: TRBJ1-5; D gene: TRBD1; CDR3 DNA: TGTGCCAGCAGCGAGAGGGGGCCTCAGCCCCAGCATTTT; CDR3 protein: CASSERGPQPQHF
clone size: .; V gene: TRBV6-1; J gene: TRBJ2-1; D gene: TRBD2; CDR3 DNA: TGTGCCAGCAGTGTTGCTAGCGGGGGGTGGGGGAATGAGCAGTTCTTC; CDR3 protein: CASSVASGGWGNEQFF
clone size: few; V gene: TRBV4-3; J gene: TRBJ1-5; D gene: .; CDR3 DNA: TGCGCCAGCAGCCAAGGACCCGGGTCATCCGGAGGAGGCCAGCCCCAGCATTTT; CDR3 protein: CASSQGPGSSGGGQPQHF
clone size: .; V gene: TRBV4-2; J gene: TRBJ2-7; D gene: .; CDR3 DNA: TGTGCCAGCAGCCAGGCAACTAGCCGCGAGCAGTACTTC; CDR3 protein: CASSQATSREQYF
clone size: few; V gene: TRBV27; J gene: TRBJ1-2; D gene: .; CDR3 DNA: TGTGCCAGCAGTTCCTCACAAACAGGGTCTTATGGCTACACCTTC; CDR3 protein: CASSSSQTGSYGYTF
clone size: .; V gene: TRBV9; J gene: TRBJ2-3; D gene: .; CDR3 DNA: TGTGCCAGCAGCGTAGATCGCGTGGGCCTAAATACGCGGTATTTT; CDR3 protein: CASSVDRVGLNTRYF
clone size: .; V gene: TRBV4-1; J gene: TRBJ1-2; D gene: .; CDR3 DNA: TGCGCCAGCTCGCCCGACAGAACACAAAACTATGGCTACACCTTC; CDR3 protein: CASSPDRTQNYGYTF
clone size: .; V gene: TRBV7-9; J gene: TRBJ1-1; D gene: .; CDR3 DNA: TGTGCCAGCAGCTTAGCGCAGGGATTGAACACTGAAGCTTTCTTT; CDR3 protein: CASSLAQGLNTEAFF
clone size: .; V gene: TRBV4-1; J gene: TRBJ1-5; D gene: TRBD1; CDR3 DNA: TGCGCCAGCAGCCAACAGTCAAGGGGGCTGCAGCCCCAGCATTTT; CDR3 protein: CASSQQSRGLQPQHF
clone size: .; V gene: TRBV25-1; J gene: TRBJ1-6; D gene: .; CDR3 DNA: TGTGCCAGCATGAGCTCCTATAATTCACCCCTCCACTTT; CDR3 protein: CASMSSYNSPLHF
clone size: few; V gene: TRBV5-5; J gene: TRBJ1-4; D gene: .; CDR3 DNA: TGTGCCAGCAGCCCTGAACTCGGGAGGGAAAAACTGTTTTTT; CDR3 protein: CASSPELGREKLFF
clone size: .; V gene: TRBV29-1; J gene: TRBJ1-2; D gene: .; CDR3 DNA: TGCAGCGTCCTTCGTCGGGACTACTATGGCTACACCTTC; CDR3 protein: CSVLRRDYYGYTF
clone size: .; V gene: TRBV5-4; J gene: TRBJ1-2; D gene: TRBD1; CDR3 DNA: TGTGCCAGCAGCCCACAATTCGGACAGGACTATGGCTACACCTTC; CDR3 protein: CASSPQFGQDYGYTF
clone size: .; V gene: TRBV11-2; J gene: TRBJ1-3; D gene: .; CDR3 DNA: TGTGCCAGCAGCTCCTTGCGGGGTGCTGGAAACACCATATATTTT; CDR3 protein: CASSSLRGAGNTIYF
clone size: few; V gene: TRBV2; J gene: TRBJ1-2; D gene: TRBD1; CDR3 DNA: TGTGCCAGCTACGGCATCAGGGGGCACTTAAATGGCTACACCTTC; CDR3 protein: CASYGIRGHLNGYTF
clone size: .; V gene: TRBV7-9; J gene: TRBJ1-2; D gene: TRBD1; CDR3 DNA: TGTTCCAGCAGCCCGGGACAGATTGGCTACACCTTC; CDR3 protein: CSSSPGQIGYTF
clone size: .; V gene: TRBV5-4; J gene: TRBJ1-5; D gene: TRBD1; CDR3 DNA: TGTGCCAGCAGCTTGGGTGACAGGGGGCGCTTAGGCAATCAGCCCCAGCATTTT; CDR3 protein: CASSLGDRGRLGNQPQHF
clone size: .; V gene: TRBV2; J gene: TRBJ1-1; D gene: .; CDR3 DNA: TGTGCCAGCAGTGGACAGGACATGCAGGCTGAAGCTTTCTTT; CDR3 protein: CASSGQDMQAEAFF
clone size: .; V gene: TRBV14; J gene: TRBJ2-5; D gene: .; CDR3 DNA: TGTGCCAGCAGCCTCCTCCCGGGGGAGACCCAGTACTTC; CDR3 protein: CASSLLPGETQYF
clone size: few; V gene: TRBV4-1; J gene: TRBJ1-1; D gene: TRBD1; CDR3 DNA: TGCGCCAGCAGCCAGGGCCCTCAGGGGGCCACTGAAGCTTTCTTT; CDR3 protein: CASSQGPQGATEAFF
clone size: .; V gene: TRBV27; J gene: TRBJ2-7; D gene: TRBD2; CDR3 DNA: TGTGCCAGCAGTCCCCGACTAGCGGGCGGTACCTACGAGCAGTACTTC; CDR3 protein: CASSPRLAGGTYEQYF
clone size: .; V gene: TRBV7-8; J gene: TRBJ2-1; D gene: .; CDR3 DNA: TGTGCCAGCAGCTGGGACACCTACAATGAGCAGTTCTTC; CDR3 protein: CASSWDTYNEQFF
clone size: .; V gene: TRBV18; J gene: TRBJ2-1; D gene: .; CDR3 DNA: TGTGCCAGCTCTCCTGACAGGACCGACTACAATGAGCAGTTCTTC; CDR3 protein: CASSPDRTDYNEQFF
clone size: .; V gene: TRBV6-5; J gene: TRBJ2-1; D gene: .; CDR3 DNA: TGTGCCAGCGGCTCACGGACAAGCTCCTACAATGAGCAGTTCTTC; CDR3 protein: CASGSRTSSYNEQFF
clone size: .; V gene: TRBV19; J gene: TRBJ2-1; D gene: .; CDR3 DNA: TGTGCCAGTAGTATTGGGTTGCAGGGGGGGCAGTTCTTC; CDR3 protein: CASSIGLQGGQFF
clone size: .; V gene: TRBV4-3; J gene: TRBJ2-5; D gene: TRBD2; CDR3 DNA: TGCGCCAGCAGCCAGGGCCCAGGGACTAGCGGATATCAAGAGACCCAGTACTTC; CDR3 protein: CASSQGPGTSGYQETQYF
clone size: .; V gene: TRBV9; J gene: TRBJ2-3; D gene: TRBD2; CDR3 DNA: TGTGCCAGCAGCGTAGGTGCTAGCGGGACAACAACAGATACGCAGTATTTT; CDR3 protein: CASSVGASGTTTDTQYF
clone size: medium-sized; V gene: TRBV4-2; J gene: TRBJ1-1; D gene: TRBD1; CDR3 DNA: TGTGCCAGCAGCTCGATGGGGACAGGAAGTGGAAAAGCTTTCTTT; CDR3 protein: CASSSMGTGSGKAFF
clone size: few; V gene: TRBV5-6; J gene: TRBJ2-4; D gene: TRBD2; CDR3 DNA: TGTGCCAGCAGCTCTAGCGGGGCAGCCAAAAACATTCAGTACTTC; CDR3 protein: CASSSSGAAKNIQYF
clone size: .; V gene: TRBV2; J gene: TRBJ2-7; D gene: .; CDR3 DNA: TGTGCCAGCACCCGGACAGAGAACTACGAGCAGTACTTC; CDR3 protein: CASTRTENYEQYF
clone size: .; V gene: TRBV27; J gene: TRBJ2-2; D gene: TRBD1; CDR3 DNA: TGTGCCAGCAGTTACGACAGGGGGACGGACACCGGGGAGCTGTTTTTT; CDR3 protein: CASSYDRGTDTGELFF
clone size: few; V gene: TRBV10-3; J gene: TRBJ2-3; D gene: .; CDR3 DNA: TGTGCCAACCGCCGGGACACCACAGATACGCAGTATTTT; CDR3 protein: CANRRDTTDTQYF
clone size: once; V gene: TRBV4-1; J gene: TRBJ2-3; D gene: .; CDR3 DNA: TGCGCCAGCAGCGAAAGGACAGCGAGCACAGATACGCAGTATTTT; CDR3 protein: CASSERTASTDTQYF
clone size: .; V gene: TRBV30; J gene: TRBJ1-5; D gene: .; CDR3 DNA: TGTGCCTGGAGTGTAGGCAGGGGTCATCAGCCCCAGCATTTT; CDR3 protein: CAWSVGRGHQPQHF